This T cell receptor (beta chain) was found in a study of cytomegalovirus exposure and HLA in healthy donors. Study-level findings and limits: Researchers catalogued about 150 TCR beta chains as cytomegalovirus-associated. DRB1 showed the most TCR associations and HLA-C the fewest in a later analysis, as rates varied by HLA locus.

About this clone itself: Its target is unknown.

In germline, CDR1 is LNHDA, CDR2 SQIVND (reference sequence). The germline V and J ends were trimmed by 7 bases and 5 bases, with 18 bases remaining between them. CDR3 length: 15 residues. Primers included in the PCR were 60 Vbeta and 13 Jbeta primers. TCRdb's copy holds only in-frame clones and misses some; the assay was immunoSEQ multiplex PCR. This sample carries 150,000 to 190,000 clones, roughly 80% of them seen once, and the ten largest clones take around 1.4%. The sequence was obtained from a man aged 18 to 30 in good health and CMV-seronegative. The chain carries TRBV19 and TRBJ2-4, with D perhaps matching TRBD2 (5 bases). Sequencing used PBMCs. The CDR3 loop is CASTWSRGDENIQYF. The CDR3 nucleotides read TGTGCCAGTACATGGAGTCGGGGAGACGAAAACATTCAGTACTTC. The variable domain in full, completed from reference TRBV19 and TRBJ2-4, reads DGGITQSPKYLFRKEGQNVTLSCEQNLNHDAMYWYRQDPGQGLRLIYYSQIVNDFQKGDIAEGYSVSREKKESFPLTVTSAQKNPTAFYLCASTWSRGDENIQYFGAGTRLSVL.